A single sample is the source of the 13 T cell receptor beta chains below, sequenced in a study of T cells in Graves' hyperthyroidism and ophthalmopathy. The TCR beta CDR3 regions underwent amplification using RNA transcripts as the source. A set of HTBI primers served as the primers for a first-round RT-PCR of the TCR CDR3. TCRdb redid the calling of the multiplex PCR reads with MiXCR, one entry per CDR3 protein. The data contain 500,000 to 650,000 distinct CDR3 sequences, 17% of them singletons. Sequenced: blood. These receptors all stem from a woman aged 18-29 years with Graves' ophthalmopathy.

This clonotype was detected many times. The chain joins TRBV7-3 to TRBJ2-5; 9 bases match TRBD1. V lost 5 bases, J lost 5 bases, and 12 bases stayed unmatched. Germline loops: CDR1 SGHTA, CDR2 FQGTGA. CDR3 length equals 16 residues. CDR3 in amino acids: CASSQTGGGSLETQYF. CDR3 bases: TGTGCCAGCAGCCAAACAGGGGGCGGGAGCCTTGAGACCCAGTACTTC.

The chain is built from TRBV9 and TRBJ1-1; unclear D gene. The CDR3 consists of 15 residues. The V end was cut by 0 bases, the J end by 1 base, with 10 bases between. In germline, CDR1 is SGDLS, CDR2 YYNGEE. Here the CDR3 DNA reads TGTGCCAGCAGCGTAGGGGGTGGATGGAACACTGAAGCTTTCTTT. As protein: CASSVGGGWNTEAFF.

This clonotype was detected only a few times. The chain links TRBV5-1 to TRBJ2-1, with D perhaps given as TRBD1 or TRBD2 (5 bases each). V lost 4 bases, J lost 2 bases, and 13 bases lay in between. The germline CDR1 and CDR2 sequences are SGHRS and YFSETQ. The CDR3 is 15 amino acids. The CDR3 region has the DNA TGCGCCAGCAGCCAAGGGACCTGGGCCTACAATGAGCAGTTCTTC. Translation gives CASSQGTWAYNEQFF.

This clonotype was observed at least ten times. The chain has TRBV6-1 and TRBJ2-1, with D possibly TRBD2 on 6 matching bases. Germline CDR1 MNHNS, CDR2 SASEGT. The CDR3 runs to 14 residues. Trimming cost V 7 bases and J 0 bases, with 10 bases left between them. DNA for the CDR3: TGTGCCAGCAATTCCGGGAGCTCCTACAATGAGCAGTTCTTC. Its translation is CASNSGSSYNEQFF.

This clonotype was seen a handful of times. This chain connects TRBV10-3 to TRBJ2-5; 7 bases map to TRBD2. Germline V CDR1 and CDR2: ENHRY, SYGVKD. Trimming removed 8 bases from V and 1 base from J; junction bases left unmatched: 10. The CDR3 has 15 amino acids. DNA for the CDR3: TGTGCCATCTCTTTAATAGCGGGCCCCCAAGAGACCCAGTACTTC. Its protein is CAISLIAGPQETQYF.

In its sample, this clonotype was seen a few times. The rearrangement links TRBV6-2 or TRBV6-3 to TRBJ2-1, with TRBD2 matching over 15 bases. After removal of 4 bases from V and 1 base from J, the junction contained 11 bases not matched to a gene. The germline CDR1 and CDR2 sequences are MNHEY and SVGEGT. The length of the CDR3 is 20 residues. The CDR3 region is CASSFRRTSGRGLSYNEQFF. CDR3 coding DNA: TGTGCCAGCAGTTTTCGAAGGACTAGCGGGAGGGGGCTTTCCTACAATGAGCAGTTCTTC.

This clonotype was counted a few times. V and J are TRBV6-6 and TRBJ1-5; D might be TRBD1 (6 bases). The V gene lost 2 bases and the J gene lost 6 bases, with 17 bases spanning the gap. Germline assignment: CDR1 MNHNY and CDR2 SVGAGI (reference sequence). This CDR3 has 16 amino acids. This chain's CDR3 is CASSYGITGIGQPQHF. The CDR3 DNA follows: TGTGCCAGCAGTTACGGAATCACAGGGATTGGTCAGCCCCAGCATTTT.

This chain joins TRBV27 and TRBJ2-1, with 7 positions matching TRBD2. This CDR3 contains 15 residues. With V trimmed by 5 bases and J by 0 bases, 4 bases remained unmatched. CDR1 and CDR2 from the germline V gene are MNHEY and SMNVEV (reference sequence). In DNA form, the CDR3 reads TGTGCCAGCAGTCCCCGGACTAGCTCCTACAATGAGCAGTTCTTC. Its protein product is CASSPRTSSYNEQFF.

The J gene is TRBJ1-2, the V gene TRBV6-5; the match to TRBD1 covers 9 bases. Germline lookup yields CDR1 MNHEY and CDR2 SVGAGI. V lost 2 bases and J lost 7; bases outside the gene matches: 8. The CDR3 runs 15 residues. CDR3 loop: CASSYPQGARVGYTF. The CDR3 DNA reads TGTGCCAGCAGTTACCCACAGGGGGCTCGGGTTGGCTACACCTTC.

The chain has TRBV10-3 and TRBJ1-1, with 9 bases aligning to TRBD1. This CDR3 has 13 amino acids. V was pared by 6 bases and J by 10 bases, with 9 bases of the junction left unmatched. Germline CDR1 ENHRY, CDR2 SYGVKD. The chain's CDR3 is CAIRDRGNKLAFF. DNA of the CDR3: TGTGCCATCAGGGACAGGGGTAACAAGTTAGCTTTCTTT.

Many counts were recorded for this clonotype. The germline gene is not matched at one end of the junction; a read error may be the cause. The chain uses TRBV18 and TRBJ1-2, with D possibly being TRBD1 (6 bases). There are 14 residues in the CDR3. The V gene's germline CDR1 is KGHSH and CDR2 LQKENI. The CDR3 loop is CASSPRDRNYGYTF. As DNA, the CDR3 is TGCGCCAGCAGCCCCAGAGACAGGAACTATGGCTACACCTTC.

The chain carries TRBV6-1 and TRBJ2-1, with TRBD1 matching over 8 bases. This CDR3 region has 14 residues. Losses at the gene ends were 5 bases for V and 3 bases for J; bases not matched to a gene: 3. From germline, CDR1 is MNHNS and CDR2 SASEGT. The CDR3 sequence: CASSRTGYYNEQFF. In DNA form, the CDR3 reads TGTGCCAGCAGTCGGACAGGGTACTACAATGAGCAGTTCTTC.

This clonotype was counted between two and nine times. The rearrangement uses TRBV12-3 or TRBV12-4 and TRBJ2-7; D is uncertain. Trimming cost V 1 base and J 4 bases, with 8 bases left between them. CDR3 size: 13 residues. This chain's CDR3 is CASSLGRRYEQYF. The CDR3 nucleotides are TGTGCCAGCAGTTTAGGACGGAGATACGAGCAGTACTTC.